Below, one T cell receptor beta chain is given with its context. Its antigen is unidentified. PCR primers comprised 60 Vbeta and 13 Jbeta primers. Data came from immunoSEQ multiplex PCR; TCRdb stores just in-frame clones and leaves some out. The sample lists 180,000 or so clones, roughly 88% occurring once. The data are from a study of cytomegalovirus exposure and HLA in healthy donors. Overall study results and limits: Altogether, some 160 TCR beta chains were recorded as cytomegalovirus-associated. Analysis was carried out at a later point, and it linked a missense DCLRE1C variant to TCR beta V- and J-gene trimming.

Germline V gene sequence: CDR1 SGHRS, CDR2 YFSETQ. With 4 bases removed from V and 6 bases from J, the gap between germline ends came to 25 bases. This CDR3 region has 17 residues. Material for sequencing was PBMCs. The receptor was isolated from a man aged 18-30 years in good health and CMV-seropositive. The chain links TRBV5-1 to TRBJ1-1; the D gene is possibly TRBD1 (6 bases). The CDR3 loop is CASSVRQVGVGKAEAFF. For the CDR3, the DNA is TGCGCCAGCAGCGTCAGACAGGTCGGTGTCGGGAAGGCTGAAGCTTTCTTT.